These 19 T cell receptor beta chains share one sample of origin, sequenced in a study of blood T cell repertoires in COVID-19. Repertoires were generated with immunoSEQ multiplex PCR, while TCRdb's copy carries only in-frame clones and drops some. The sample yields about 320,000 clones, 80% to 90% seen once. Sequencing was performed on PBMCs or T cells enriched from blood (not recorded which). These receptors came from a man between 25 and 39 years old who had recovered from COVID-19.

This clone was found a few times. The chain has TRBV7-3 and TRBJ2-7, with 7 bases aligning to TRBD1. V gave up 1 base and J gave up 5 bases; unmatched junction bases: 2. The CDR3 loop spans 13 amino acids. CDR1 is SGHTA, CDR2 FQGTGA, per germline. This chain's CDR3 is CASSLNRGDEQYF. CDR3 nucleotide sequence: TGTGCCAGCAGCTTAAACAGGGGTGACGAGCAGTACTTC.

This chain connects TRBV3-1 (or the pseudogene TRBV3-2) to TRBJ1-4, with a weak D call TRBD1 (5 bases). Looked up from germline, CDR1 is LGHDT and CDR2 is YNNKEL (reference sequence). Trimming removed 4 bases from V and 3 bases from J, with 12 bases in between. The CDR3 is 15 amino acids. CDR3 sequence reads: CASSLRTSSNEKLFF. The CDR3, as DNA: TGTGCCAGCAGCCTTCGGACATCTTCTAATGAAAAACTGTTTTTT.

The genes are TRBV18 and TRBJ1-4; TRBD1 matches 8 bases. Trimming removed 6 bases from V and 6 bases from J; junction bases left unmatched: 3. The CDR3 covers 13 residues. Germline V gene sequence: CDR1 KGHSH, CDR2 LQKENI. The CDR3, as DNA: TGTGCCAGCTCGTTGGGACAGGATGAAAAACTGTTTTTT. Protein sequence: CASSLGQDEKLFF.

The V call is TRBV5-1, the J call TRBJ2-5, with 13 positions matching TRBD2. Looked up from germline, CDR1 is SGHRS and CDR2 is YFSETQ. The V and J ends lost 3 bases and 5 bases, in that order; junction bases with no gene match: 4. The CDR3 has 15 amino acids. The CDR3: CASSSTSGGAETQYF. In DNA form, the CDR3 reads TGCGCCAGCAGCTCCACTAGCGGGGGGGCCGAGACCCAGTACTTC.

The chain uses TRBV5-1 and TRBJ2-3; 7 bases match TRBD2. V dropped 0 bases and J dropped 1; count of bases not matched to a gene: 11. Germline V gene data show CDR1 as SGHRS and CDR2 as YFSETQ. The CDR3 is 18 residues long. CDR3 sequence (DNA): TGCGCCAGCAGCTTGGCCCTATCTAGCGGAATCCGCACAGATACGCAGTATTTT. Residues: CASSLALSSGIRTDTQYF.

The V gene is TRBV5-5, the J gene TRBJ2-2, with TRBD2 matching over 7 bases. This CDR3 has 14 residues. The germline CDR1 and CDR2 sequences are SGHKS and YYEKEE (reference sequence). Trimming took 3 bases from V and 3 from J; bases not matched to a gene: 2. The CDR3 spells CASSWTSHTGELFF. CDR3 DNA: TGTGCCAGCAGCTGGACTAGTCACACCGGGGAGCTGTTTTTT.

The chain is built from TRBV6-5 and TRBJ2-5; maybe TRBD1 (6 bases). Deletions cut 0 bases from V and 2 bases from J, with 7 bases between. The CDR3 has 14 amino acids. Germline V gives CDR1 MNHEY, CDR2 SVGAGI. The CDR3 loop reads CASSYSDSQETQYF. The CDR3 nucleotides are TGTGCCAGCAGTTACTCGGACAGTCAAGAGACCCAGTACTTC.

This chain joins TRBV19 and TRBJ2-2, with 9 nucleotides matching TRBD1. Germline loops: CDR1 LNHDA, CDR2 SQIVND (reference sequence). V gave up 3 bases and J gave up 15 bases; unmatched junction bases: 5. CDR3 size: 12 residues. CDR3 loop: CASSIGTGKVFF. DNA of the CDR3: TGTGCCAGTAGTATCGGGACAGGGAAGGTGTTTTTT.

The chain combines TRBV19 with TRBJ1-5; TRBD1 agrees at 8 bases. V lost 4 bases, J lost 0 bases, and 5 bases stayed unmatched. The CDR3 is 16 amino acids. CDR1 is LNHDA, CDR2 SQIVND, per germline (reference sequence). The CDR3 region is CASSNRGGTSNQPQHF. CDR3 bases: TGTGCCAGTAGTAACAGGGGGGGTACTAGCAATCAGCCCCAGCATTTT.

This rearrangement joins TRBV9 to TRBJ2-1, with 10 bases fitting TRBD2. The J segment lost 4 bases and the V segment lost 2 bases, leaving 3 bases of the junction unmatched. CDR3 length: 15 amino acids. CDR1 and CDR2 (germline): SGDLS, YYNGEE. In DNA, the CDR3 is TGTGCCAGCAGCGTGCTAGCGGGGGATTACAATGAGCAGTTCTTC. Encoded protein: CASSVLAGDYNEQFF.

The CDR3 DNA sequence: TGTGCCAGCAGTTTAACCCCATCCCGACAGGGGAAGGATGAGCAGTTCTTC. It is translated as CASSLTPSRQGKDEQFF. The chain couples TRBV27 to TRBJ2-1; 8 bases match TRBD1. Per the germline V gene, CDR1 is MNHEY and CDR2 is SMNVEV (reference sequence). Trimming removed 2 bases from V and 8 bases from J; junction bases left unmatched: 14. The CDR3 sequence is 17 residues long.

The V and J genes are TRBV6-5 and TRBJ2-3; D possibly corresponds to TRBD1 (5 bases). Germline values: CDR1 MNHEY, CDR2 SVGAGI. Deletions cut 5 bases from V and 4 bases from J, with 10 bases between. The CDR3 loop spans 13 amino acids. This chain's CDR3 is CASSRAGPDTQYF. In DNA, the CDR3 is TGTGCCAGCAGTCGTGCAGGGCCAGATACGCAGTATTTT.

The V gene is TRBV28, the J gene TRBJ1-2; tentatively, D is TRBD1 (5 bases). This CDR3 has 13 residues. V lost 3 bases and J lost 8, with 13 bases in between. CDR1 is MDHEN and CDR2 is SYDVKM in the germline V gene. The CDR3 here is CASSFIGVDGYTF. For the CDR3, the DNA is TGTGCCAGCAGTTTTATAGGGGTCGACGGCTACACCTTC.

This clone was picked up a small number of times. The rearrangement joins TRBV19 to TRBJ1-3; the match to TRBD1 covers 7 bases. Germline trimming cut 3 bases from V and 0 bases from J; bases unmatched to any gene: 2. The CDR3 is 15 amino acids. CDR1 and CDR2 (germline): LNHDA, SQIVND (reference sequence). CDR3 loop: CASSMDRFSGNTIYF. CDR3 DNA: TGTGCCAGTAGTATGGACAGGTTCTCTGGAAACACCATATATTTT. Combining the CDR3 with reference TRBV19 and TRBJ1-3 gives the whole variable domain DGGITQSPKYLFRKEGQNVTLSCEQNLNHDAMYWYRQDPGQGLRLIYYSQIVNDFQKGDIAEGYSVSREKKESFPLTVTSAQKNPTAFYLCASSMDRFSGNTIYFGEGSWLTVV.

The chain couples TRBV5-1 to TRBJ2-3, with TRBD2 matching 10 bases. Germline V gene data show CDR1 as SGHRS and CDR2 as YFSETQ. Trimming cost V 2 bases and J 0 bases; bases outside gene matches: 6. CDR3 length: 17 amino acids. The chain's CDR3 is CASSFLAGARSTDTQYF. In DNA, the CDR3 is TGCGCCAGCAGCTTTCTAGCGGGGGCCCGCAGCACAGATACGCAGTATTTT.

The chain combines TRBV7-3 with TRBJ2-7, with 8 bases matching TRBD2. V lost 5 bases, J lost 7 bases, and 10 bases stayed unmatched. There are 14 residues in the CDR3. CDR1 and CDR2 (germline): SGHTA, FQGTGA. As DNA, the CDR3 is TGTGCCAGCAGCCAAGGCGGGGGGCAGGGTGAGCAGTACTTC. It specifies CASSQGGGQGEQYF.

This clone was picked up a small number of times. This same CDR3 is encoded by further DNA sequences in the sample. This chain uses TRBV20-1 with TRBJ1-2; D not certain. V lost 1 base and J 5 bases, leaving 2 bases between the germline ends. Per the germline V gene, CDR1 is DFQATT and CDR2 is SNEGSKA (reference sequence). There are 10 residues in the CDR3. CDR3 in amino acids: CSARAYGYTF. CDR3 sequence (DNA): TGCAGTGCTAGAGCGTATGGCTACACCTTC.

Of note for this clone: Additional DNA sequences in this sample encode the identical CDR3. The chain recombines TRBV9 with TRBJ2-7, with 8 bases matching TRBD1. Trimming cost V 2 bases and J 2 bases; bases outside gene matches: 3. This CDR3 has 14 residues. Germline V lookup: CDR1 SGDLS, CDR2 YYNGEE. CDR3: CASSVGTGAYEQYF. DNA for the CDR3: TGTGCCAGCAGCGTCGGGACAGGAGCCTACGAGCAGTACTTC.

On this clone: At one of its ends the junction is not consistent with the germline gene, which may arise from a read error. This rearrangement joins TRBV4-1 to TRBJ2-7, with D unclear. The CDR3 has 14 residues. Looked up from germline, CDR1 is MGHRA and CDR2 is YSYEKL. This CDR3 reads CASSKDHTLVEQYF. Written as DNA, the CDR3 is TGCGCCAGCAGCAAAGACCATACTTTGGTCGAGCAGTACTTC.